This is a list of T cell receptor beta chains from one sample in a study of technical replicates of blood from a few donors. Only in-frame clones appear in the TCRdb table, and some are missing; sequencing was by immunoSEQ multiplex PCR. The repertoire holds 70,000 to 90,000 clones, with more than 90% as singletons. Sample: T cells isolated from PBMCs. These TCRs come from a human donor in good health. The CDR3 runs from the conserved cysteine through the conserved F or W. D genes are given only for firm matches. Clone size is not always given. Where it is, it says once, few, many or a class for expanded clones.

J gene	clone size	V gene	D gene	CDR3 protein	CDR3 DNA
TRBJ2-7	.	TRBV10-3	.	CAISESSEFEQYF	TGTGCCATCAGTGAGTCGAGCGAGTTCGAGCAGTACTTC
TRBJ2-5	once	TRBV5-1	TRBD2	CASSLDPAGGPPQETQYF	TGCGCCAGCAGCTTGGATCCAGCGGGGGGGCCCCCTCAAGAGACCCAGTACTTC
TRBJ2-7	.	TRBV28	.	CASSVISGPAEQYF	TGTGCCAGCAGTGTCATCAGCGGGCCGGCCGAGCAGTACTTC
TRBJ2-7	.	TRBV10-3	TRBD1	CAISGYRTGVVYEQYF	TGTGCCATCAGTGGATACCGGACAGGGGTCGTCTACGAGCAGTACTTC
TRBJ1-5	.	TRBV10-2	TRBD1	CASSVNPGQINQPQHF	TGCGCCAGCAGTGTAAACCCGGGACAGATCAATCAGCCCCAGCATTTT
TRBJ1-4	.	TRBV19	TRBD1	CASSGDRGNEKLFF	TGTGCCAGTAGTGGAGACAGGGGAAATGAAAAACTGTTTTTT
TRBJ1-1	.	TRBV5-5	TRBD1	CASSQQGFTEAFF	TGTGCCAGCAGTCAACAGGGGTTCACTGAAGCTTTCTTT
TRBJ2-7	.	TRBV11-2	.	CASSLGLTYEQYF	TGTGCCAGCAGCCTTGGACTAACATACGAGCAGTACTTC
TRBJ2-3	.	TRBV6-1	.	CASSERFGGRGDTQYF	TGTGCCAGCAGTGAAAGGTTCGGGGGGCGGGGAGATACGCAGTATTTT
TRBJ2-5	.	TRBV7-6	.	CASSSWTEQETQYF	TGTGCCAGCAGCTCGTGGACAGAGCAAGAGACCCAGTACTTC
TRBJ1-2	once	TRBV27	TRBD1	CASRPGGPNYGYTF	TGTGCCAGCAGACCAGGGGGCCCTAACTATGGCTACACCTTC
TRBJ2-7	.	TRBV6-1	TRBD1	CASSEGTGIYEQYF	TGTGCCAGCAGTGAGGGGACAGGGATCTACGAGCAGTACTTC
TRBJ1-1	.	TRBV29-1	.	CTGAGTLTEAFF	TGCACCGGGGCAGGGACTCTTACTGAAGCTTTCTTT
TRBJ1-4	.	TRBV21-1	.	CASSKDLAVTGGDEKLFF	TGTGCCAGCAGCAAAGATCTGGCGGTGACCGGCGGGGATGAAAAACTGTTTTTT
TRBJ2-1	.	TRBV9	TRBD2	CASSVDQAGAYNEQFF	TGTGCCAGCAGCGTAGATCAAGCGGGGGCCTACAATGAGCAGTTCTTC
TRBJ1-6	.	TRBV5-1	TRBD1	CASSNGQGRNSPLHF	TGCGCCAGCAGCAACGGACAGGGGCGTAATTCACCCCTCCACTTT
TRBJ2-7	.	TRBV28	TRBD1	CASSAYRGYEQYF	TGTGCCAGCAGCGCTTACAGGGGGTACGAGCAGTACTTC
TRBJ1-1	few	TRBV10-3	.	CATWQGGPGTEAFF	TGTGCCACCTGGCAGGGAGGCCCAGGCACTGAAGCTTTCTTT